This TCR beta chain was found in a study of T cells after yellow fever vaccination. Using its own MiXCR run on the 5' RACE reads, TCRdb lists one record per CDR3 protein. The table includes 500,000 to 650,000 distinct CDR3 sequences, about 14% detected once. The sequenced sample was PBMCs, obtained on the day of the yellow fever booster vaccination. The sequence derives from a man aged 30-40 years who received the YFV17D yellow fever vaccine.

The DNA for the CDR3 is TGTGCCAGCAGTTACGGGGGTACCGATGAAAAACTGTTTTTT. This translates into CASSYGGTDEKLFF. This rearrangement joins TRBV6-5 to TRBJ1-4, with D maybe TRBD1 (5 bases). The CDR3 spans 14 residues. Germline V gives CDR1 MNHEY, CDR2 SVGAGI. Trimming left V 2 bases short and J 6 bases short, with 10 bases between.